This T cell receptor beta chain comes out of a study of CD8 T cells in Susac syndrome (dated by TCRdb to the late 2010s). Context from the whole study: Repertoire sequencing was used to test whether CD8+ T cell activation and differentiation in Susac syndrome was antigen driven. The clonality of the CD8+ T cell repertoire was compared across more than 9 healthy donors, some 14 Susac syndrome patients and about 15 multiple sclerosis patients. What the research found in general, with its limitations: The study acknowledged that relatively few individuals were included in the TCR sequencing and HLA analysis.

Including the terminal cysteine and phenylalanine, the CDR3 comprises 15 residues. The sequence is cut down to CDR3 DNA, 45 bases in frame from base 1. The germline V gene sets CDR1 to MNHEY and CDR2 to SVGEGT. The V and J ends are trimmed by 0 bases and 2 bases, leaving 9 bases between them. RNA was extracted with the RNeasy kit and about 0.5 to 1 ug was reverse transcribed using random hexamers. The immunoSEQ multiplex PCR assay, covering 54 Vbeta and 13 Jbeta segments, was used to amplify TCR beta CDR3 regions. PCR amplification bias was corrected using a synthetic template baseline for primer optimization and computational correction. The paper's processing steps were these. Reads were annotated to V, D and J genes per IMGT and analyzed with immunoSEQ Analyzer, keeping only productive sequences. Clonality was calculated as one minus the Shannon entropy normalized by log2 of the number of productive unique sequences. For each patient and control, public and private clones were evaluated within the 100 most prevalent clones. Clones were defined as Susac-specific when absent from the healthy and MS cohorts, from about 1,100 published viral clones and from other ImmuneACCESS disease sequences. The public reads were reanalyzed by TCRdb: fastp trimming at Q25, MiXCR alignment, in-frame beta chains only. Rows merge per CDR3 protein into single entries with the most common DNA and genes. The V and J calls reflect TCRdb's pipeline rather than the authors' work. Counted in this sample were some 150,000 distinct CDR3 sequences; 95% to 96% of them appeared once. Over 0.12% of the sample lies in the top ten.

Peripheral blood CD8+ and CD4+ T cells from healthy donors, Susac syndrome patients and multiple sclerosis patients were profiled using high-throughput TCR beta sequencing. The multiple sclerosis controls were treatment-naive patients whose relapsing-remitting disease, either stable or active, fulfilled the revised McDonald criteria. Bulk CD8+ and CD4+ T cells were purified magnetically by negative isolation, whereas CD8+ TEMRA cells were enriched by FACS. Blood was collected in EDTA tubes and processed within 24 hours, with PBMCs isolated through density gradient centrifugation. PBMCs intended for TCR sequencing were cryopreserved in liquid nitrogen and were subsequently thawed in a 37 degrees C water bath. The sorted or isolated CD4+, CD8+ and CD8+ TEMRA cells reached a purity of at least 90%. Remarks on this clonotype: The antigen it recognizes is unknown. No qualities accompany the bases; no much larger clone lies one base away.

The rearranged chain carries TRBV6-2 or TRBV6-3 and TRBJ2-3; TRBD1 might be the D gene, on 6 matching bases. Sequencing was carried out using CD8+ T cells from PBMCs. The sequence came from a human donor with multiple sclerosis. The CDR3 region: CASSYSAGVTDTQYF. The DNA reads as follows: TGTGCCAGCAGTTACTCGGCAGGGGTCACAGATACGCAGTATTTT.